The 22 T cell receptor beta chains below all came from one sample that was sequenced in a study of tumor-infiltrating lymphocytes in primary liver carcinoma. A primer in the constant region served to generate TCR beta cDNA from about 480 ng of total RNA. Libraries of TCR beta came from three nested multiplex PCR rounds with slightly modified ARM-PCR. TRBV1-TRBV30 forward primers paired with a C-beta reverse primer drove the first two PCR rounds, about 9 cycles each. TCRdb reprocessed the multiplex PCR reads via MiXCR and lists one record per CDR3 protein. The sample shows around 100,000 distinct CDR3 sequences, around 63% of them seen only once. DNA and RNA were both co-extracted from approximately 20-30 mg of bulk tissue that had not been sorted. Material for sequencing was liver tumor tissue from sampling region 5. Subset specified: tumor region T5, tumor centre. These receptors originate from a woman aged 55-70 years with primary liver carcinoma and hepatitis B virus infection.

This clonotype was counted at least ten times. This chain joins TRBV7-8 and TRBJ1-5; tentatively, D is TRBD1 (5 bases). CDR3 length: 15 residues. The germline gives CDR1 SGHVS, CDR2 FQNEAQ. The V end lost 3 bases, the J end lost 5 bases, and 14 bases lay between the germline ends. As DNA, the CDR3 is TGTGCCAGCAGCTTTGTCCCCCGGGGGGATCAGCCCCAGCATTTT. Amino acid sequence: CASSFVPRGDQPQHF.

In the case of this clonotype: The missing conserved phenylalanine or tryptophan at the end of this CDR3 makes a read error likely. The V gene is TRBV6-1, the J gene TRBJ1-1; the D gene is possibly TRBD1 (5 bases). The CDR3 runs 15 residues. The germline gives CDR1 MNHNS, CDR2 SASEGT. In DNA form, the CDR3 reads TGTGCCAGCGGTGAGGCGGGACGGTGGAACACTGAAGCTTTCTCT. Its translation: CASGEAGRWNTEAFS.

On this clonotype: This sequence may be a read error, since a much larger clone differs from it by one base. V is TRBV28 and J is TRBJ2-1, with TRBD2 matching 11 bases. Germline CDR1 and CDR2: MDHEN and SYDVKM. The CDR3 is 16 amino acids. The CDR3 nucleotides are TGTGACAGCAAACCCCCGGGACTAGCGGTATACAATGAGCAGTTCTTC. Amino acid sequence: CDSKPPGLAVYNEQFF. The whole variable domain, filled in from reference TRBV28 and TRBJ2-1, reads DVKVTQSSRYLVKRTGEKVFLECVQDMDHENMFWYRQDPGLGLRLIYFSYDVKMKEKGDIPEGYSVSREKKERFSLILESASTNQTSMYLCDSKPPGLAVYNEQFFGPGTRLTVL.

The DNA of the CDR3 is TGTGCCAGCACCCGGACAGGTAGCTATGGCTACACCTTC. Protein product: CASTRTGSYGYTF. The rearrangement joins TRBV28 to TRBJ1-2; 7 nucleotides line up with TRBD1. This CDR3 contains 13 residues. Trimming removed 7 bases from V and 4 bases from J; junction bases left unmatched: 6. Germline V gene sequence: CDR1 MDHEN, CDR2 SYDVKM.

To note about this clonotype: At one boundary the junction diverges from the germline segment, which might be a read error. The V gene is TRBV11-2, the J gene TRBJ2-1; 12 nucleotides line up with TRBD2. Germline V gives CDR1 SGHAT, CDR2 FQNNGV. This CDR3 is 17 amino acids long. Here the CDR3 reads CASSRRLAGEPGDGQLF. CDR3 bases: TGTGCCAGCAGCAGGAGACTAGCGGGAGAGCCGGGGGATGGGCAGCTCTTC.

Turning to this clonotype: One end of the junction fails to match germline, which may point to a read error. The chain couples TRBV5-1 to TRBJ2-1, with 14 nucleotides matching TRBD2. Germline V gene data show CDR1 as SGHRS and CDR2 as YFSETQ. This CDR3 contains 17 residues. CDR3 bases: TGCGTCAGCAGGGATTTCCACCGGACTAGCGGGAGGAATGAGCAGTTCTTC. Translated: CVSRDFHRTSGRNEQFF. Complete variable domain (other parts from reference TRBV5-1 and TRBJ2-1): KAGVTQTPRYLIKTRGQQVTLSCSPISGHRSVSWYQQTPGQGLQFLFEYFSETQRNKGNFPGRFSGRQFSNSRSEMNVSTLELGDSALYLCVSRDFHRTSGRNEQFFGPGTRLTVL.

This clonotype came up once. Relative to the germline gene, one junction end is altered; a read error may explain this. V and J are TRBV18 and TRBJ2-5; D is perhaps TRBD1 or TRBD2 (5 bases each). CDR1 KGHSH and CDR2 LQKENI come from the germline V gene. The CDR3 is 14 amino acids. This CDR3 is CAGSGTGAKETQYF. The CDR3 DNA sequence: TGTGCCGGCTCAGGGACCGGGGCCAAAGAGACCCAGTACTTC.

The rearrangement joins TRBV5-1 to TRBJ1-1, with D possibly being TRBD1 (5 bases). Per germline, CDR1 SGHRS and CDR2 YFSETQ. The CDR3 length is 13 residues. V dropped 2 bases and J dropped 8 bases, with 13 bases sitting between them. In nucleotides, the CDR3 is TGCGCCAGCAGCTTACAAGGGGCAAGGGAAGCTTTCTTT. It translates to CASSLQGAREAFF.

The rearrangement links TRBV11-2 to TRBJ2-2; 7 bases are a match to TRBD2. V gave up 8 bases and J gave up 4 bases; unmatched junction bases: 16. From germline, CDR1 is SGHAT and CDR2 FQNNGV. This CDR3 has 17 residues. The CDR3 sequence is CASGIDSRLAVTGELFF. CDR3 DNA sequence: TGTGCCAGCGGCATAGATAGTAGGCTAGCGGTCACCGGGGAGCTGTTTTTT.

Concerning this clonotype: Compared with germline, one end of the junction differs, possibly owing to a read error. The rearrangement links TRBV5-1 to TRBJ2-2; D is possibly TRBD1 or TRBD2 (5 bases each). From germline, CDR1 is SGHRS and CDR2 YFSETQ. The CDR3 has 16 amino acids. CDR3 nucleotide sequence: TGCGTCAGCTGCTTGGGGCAGGGAGCGAACACCGGGGAGCTGTTTTTT. This gives the protein CVSCLGQGANTGELFF.

As to this clonotype: The junction departs from germline at one end; a sequencing error may be responsible. The J gene is TRBJ2-2, the V gene TRBV4-2, with unresolved D. CDR1 LGHNA and CDR2 YNFKEQ come from the germline V gene. The CDR3 is made up of 15 amino acids. This chain's CDR3 is CVSSQVVAATGELFF. The CDR3 DNA reads TGTGTCAGCAGCCAAGTCGTAGCAGCCACCGGGGAGCTGTTTTTT.

Of note for this clonotype: Since a much larger clone is just one base distant, this may be a read error. CDR3 amino acids: CASSSETSGRNEQFF. DNA for the CDR3: TGTGCCAGCAGTTCTGAAACTAGCGGGAGGAATGAGCAGTTCTTC. The chain links TRBV28 to TRBJ2-1; 12 bases line up with TRBD2. The length of the CDR3 is 15 residues. Germline CDR1 is MDHEN and CDR2 is SYDVKM. J lost 7 bases, V lost 4 bases, and 5 bases had no gene match.

Comment on this clonotype: One junction end does not reproduce the germline sequence, and a read error may be involved. The chain couples TRBV6-1 to TRBJ1-3; weak D call: TRBD1 (5 bases). Germline CDR1 MNHNS, CDR2 SASEGT. This CDR3 region has 15 residues. CDR3 in DNA: TGTGTCAGCAGGGTCGGTGGGATCTCTGGATACACCATATATTTT. Its translation: CVSRVGGISGYTIYF.

This chain uses TRBV7-9 with TRBJ2-7; no firm D call. The CDR3 runs 12 residues. Germline-derived CDR1 and CDR2 are SEHNR and FQNEAQ (reference sequence). V was cut by 1 base and J by 7 bases, with 8 bases left in between. The CDR3 coding sequence is TGTGCCAGCAGCTTAGGGGAAAGTGAGCAGTACTTC. Amino acid sequence: CASSLGESEQYF.

This clonotype has just one count. Given the absence of the conserved phenylalanine or tryptophan at the CDR3 end, a read error is likely. The chain has TRBV6-6 and TRBJ2-4, with D possibly matching TRBD2 (6 bases). V was pared by 7 bases and J by 0 bases, with 16 bases between. This CDR3 comprises 16 residues. Per germline, CDR1 MNHNY and CDR2 SVGAGI (reference sequence). Here the CDR3 DNA reads TGTGCCAGCAAAAAAGGACAAGCGGGAGCCAAAAACATTCAGTACCTC. Protein: CASKKGQAGAKNIQYL.

The chain combines TRBV11-2 with TRBJ1-1; a weak D match, TRBD1 (5 bases). Trimming shortened V by 0 bases and J by 10 bases, and 12 bases separated the two germline ends. The germline V gene has CDR1 SGHAT and CDR2 FQNNGV. The CDR3 contains 13 residues. The CDR3 coding sequence is TGTGCCAGCAGCTTAGATCTGGAGGGGAGAGCTTTCTTT. Translation: CASSLDLEGRAFF.

Only one count was recorded for this clonotype. One base away lies a much larger clone, so this may be a sequencing read error. The V and J genes are TRBV5-4 and TRBJ2-3, with D unresolved. CDR1 SGHNT and CDR2 YYREEE come from the germline V gene (reference sequence). CDR3 length: 12 amino acids. CDR3: CASSLVPDTQCF. The CDR3 DNA is TGTGCCAGCAGCTTGGTCCCAGATACGCAGTGTTTT.

This clonotype was recorded once. The rearrangement uses TRBV11-1 and TRBJ2-1; D uncertain. The V gene's germline CDR1 is SGHAT and CDR2 FQDESV (reference sequence). The CDR3 extends over 13 amino acids. In nucleotides, the CDR3 is TGTACCAACAGCTTCGGCACGGACAATGAGCAGTTCTTC. As protein: CTNSFGTDNEQFF.

With respect to this clonotype: A much larger clone differs from this one at a single base, so this may be a read error. This chain joins TRBV28 and TRBJ2-1, with D possibly being TRBD1 or TRBD2 (5 bases each). The germline gives CDR1 MDHEN, CDR2 SYDVKM. The CDR3 loop spans 12 amino acids. The CDR3 sequence is CAGSLWGNEQFF. The CDR3 coding sequence is TGTGCCGGCAGTTTATGGGGGAACGAGCAGTTCTTC.

The CDR3 loop is CASWASGMSHEQYF. The CDR3 bases are TGTGCCAGCTGGGCTAGCGGGATGAGCCACGAGCAGTACTTC. The V and J genes are TRBV6-1 and TRBJ2-7; 9 nucleotides align to TRBD2. CDR1 MNHNS and CDR2 SASEGT come from the germline V gene. There are 14 residues in the CDR3. V was pared by 8 bases and J by 5 bases, with 10 bases of the junction left unmatched.

This clonotype was seen at least ten times. The chain employs TRBV29-1 and TRBJ1-4; no clear D gene. Germline V gives CDR1 SQVTM, CDR2 ANQGSEA. This CDR3 contains 16 residues. Trimming took off 0 bases at V and 5 bases at J, with 16 bases between the two ends. CDR3 sequence (DNA): TGCAGCGTTGAAGATCGGCACAATCATCCCAATGAAAAACTGTTTTTT. Translated: CSVEDRHNHPNEKLFF.

Only a few counts were recorded for this clonotype. The V and J genes are TRBV29-1 and TRBJ2-7; unclear D gene. Germline V gives CDR1 SQVTM, CDR2 ANQGSEA. V lost 6 bases and J lost 0, with 15 bases in between. The CDR3 length is 14 residues. The CDR3 nucleotides are TGCAGCGTCCATGGGGATCCCAGCTCCTACGAGCAGTACTTC. This codes for CSVHGDPSSYEQYF.